This TCR beta chain was observed in a study of blood T cells in healthy people across ages. A second PCR, run for about 7 to 11 cycles, used a sample-barcoded 5' primer plus a J-beta primer mix. One entry per CDR3 protein results from TCRdb running MiXCR on the 5' RACE reads. The repertoire holds 780,000 or so distinct CDR3 sequences, with about 53% as singletons. Germline V gives CDR1 ENHRY, CDR2 SYGVKD. The CDR3 is 15 residues long. All donors came from Russia, were Caucasian and healthy, and spanned ages roughly 6 to 95. Sequencing was done on a sample of blood. The chain has TRBV10-3 and TRBJ2-7; D uncertain. The closer fit of TRBJ2-5 to the DNA end suggests the J call may be wrong. This TCR was recovered from a man older than 75 in good health. CDR3 DNA: TGTGCCATCAGTGAGTCGGTGCTAGGTTCGAAGACCCAGTACTTC. Its protein product is CAISESVLGSKTQYF.